The rows below give T cell receptor beta chains drawn from one sample of a study of human T cells and chemical hapten exposure. TCRdb itself ran the RACE reads through MiXCR, one entry per CDR3 protein. This table holds 110,000 to 150,000 distinct CDR3 sequences, about 11% found once. The sequences come from whole blood, collected in connection with sensitization to the hapten diphenylcyclopropenone (DPC). These receptors were obtained from a woman aged 45-59 years with alopecia areata. Some clones in this sample may be carry-over from other donors' samples. Both conserved end residues are part of each CDR3. The D gene is left open where the match is weak. Size is omitted from some rows. Given values are once, few, many or a class for expanded clones.

J | V | size | D | DNA | CDR3
TRBJ1-5 | TRBV7-9 | few | TRBD1 | TGTGCCAGCAGCTTAGGGACAGGGGGGTATCAGCCCCAGCATTTT | CASSLGTGGYQPQHF
TRBJ2-7 | TRBV3-1 | NA | NA | TGTGCCAGCAGCCAAGGGACTGTCTCCGAGCAGTACTTC | CASSQGTVSEQYF
TRBJ1-4 | TRBV2 | few | NA | TGTGCCAGCAACAGACAGGCGTCTTTCAATGAAAAACTGTTTTTT | CASNRQASFNEKLFF
TRBJ2-3 | TRBV9 | many | NA | TGTGCCAGCAGCGTAGGACAGCCGATCCCGACAGATACGCAGTATTTT | CASSVGQPIPTDTQYF
TRBJ2-3 | TRBV5-1 | many | NA | TGCGCCAGCACATCCGACACCTCCGATACGCAGTATTTT | CASTSDTSDTQYF
TRBJ1-2 | TRBV7-8 | NA | TRBD1 | TGTGCCAGCAGCCCCGGTCGACAGGGTAATGGCTACACCTTC | CASSPGRQGNGYTF
TRBJ1-1 | TRBV20-1 | NA | TRBD1 | TGCAGATCGGGACAGGGGACTGAAGCTTTCTTT | CRSGQGTEAFF
TRBJ2-1 | TRBV20-1 | NA | TRBD2 | TGCAGTGCTAGGGAAAGCGGGAGACGGAATGAGCAGTTCTTC | CSARESGRRNEQFF
TRBJ1-2 | TRBV29-1 | many | NA | TGCAGCGTTGAAAGTACAGGGCAGTTTGGCTACACCTTC | CSVESTGQFGYTF
TRBJ2-7 | TRBV28 | few | NA | TGTGCCAGCAGTTTAGTGGGGACTCGATCCTACGAGCAGTACTTC | CASSLVGTRSYEQYF
TRBJ1-2 | TRBV6-2/TRBV6-3 | few | NA | TGTGCCACCGGGACGGAATATCTCTATGGCTACACCTTC | CATGTEYLYGYTF
TRBJ1-1 | TRBV27 | NA | NA | TGTGCCAGCAGTTTAACCCTGGGGGCCACTGAAGCTTTCTTT | CASSLTLGATEAFF
TRBJ2-3 | TRBV14 | NA | TRBD1 | TGTGCCAGCAGCCAAGATCTGACAGGGCCCACAGATACGCAGTATTTT | CASSQDLTGPTDTQYF
TRBJ2-5 | TRBV28 | many | TRBD2 | TGTGCCAGCCGAGGGCCTAGCGGGTATCAAGAGACCCAGTACTTC | CASRGPSGYQETQYF
TRBJ2-7 | TRBV18 | few | TRBD2 | TGTGCCAGCTCACCACCGGGGCCAGCGGGAGTGTCCTACGAGCAGTACTTC | CASSPPGPAGVSYEQYF
TRBJ2-2 | TRBV20-1 | many | NA | TGCAGTGCTAGAGATCCTTGGGCGAACACCGGGGAGCTGTTTTTT | CSARDPWANTGELFF
TRBJ2-7 | TRBV2 | NA | TRBD2 | TGTGCCAGCAAACCGGGACTAGCGGGAACCGAGCAGTACTTC | CASKPGLAGTEQYF
TRBJ2-5 | TRBV28 | NA | NA | TGTGCCAGCAGGCCCGCCGTGGGAGGGGGAGAGACCCAGTACTTC | CASRPAVGGGETQYF
TRBJ1-6 | TRBV19 | many | NA | TGTGCCAGTGGCGGTTCACCCCTCCACTTT | CASGGSPLHF
TRBJ1-5 | TRBV30 | NA | TRBD1 | TGTGCCTGGAGTGTAGGCCAGGGGGCGTCTCAGCCCCAGCATTTT | CAWSVGQGASQPQHF
TRBJ2-1 | TRBV20-1 | many | NA | TGCAGTGCGCGGGACTCGAGCTCCTACAATGAGCAGTTCTTC | CSARDSSSYNEQFF
TRBJ2-2 | TRBV20-1 | many | TRBD1 | TGCAGTGCTAGAGGGGGACAGGGGATTGCCGGGGAGCTGTTTTTT | CSARGGQGIAGELFF
TRBJ1-1 | TRBV5-5 | many | NA | TGTGCCAGCAGCTTTTGGGACCGGGACACTGAAGCTTTCTTT | CASSFWDRDTEAFF